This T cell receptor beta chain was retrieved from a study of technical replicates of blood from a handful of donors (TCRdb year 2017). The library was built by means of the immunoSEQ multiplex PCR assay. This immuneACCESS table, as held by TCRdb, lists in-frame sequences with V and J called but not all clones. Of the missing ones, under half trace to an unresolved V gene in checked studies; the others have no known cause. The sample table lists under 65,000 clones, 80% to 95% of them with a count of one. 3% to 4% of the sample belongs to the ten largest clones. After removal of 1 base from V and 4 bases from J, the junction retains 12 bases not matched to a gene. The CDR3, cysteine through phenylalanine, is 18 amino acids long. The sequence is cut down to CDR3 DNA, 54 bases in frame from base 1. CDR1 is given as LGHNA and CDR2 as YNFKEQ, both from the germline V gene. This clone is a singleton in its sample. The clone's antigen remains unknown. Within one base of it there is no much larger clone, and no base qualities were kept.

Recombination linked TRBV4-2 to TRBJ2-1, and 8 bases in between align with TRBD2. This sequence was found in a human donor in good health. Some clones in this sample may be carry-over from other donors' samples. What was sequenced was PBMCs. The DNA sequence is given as TGTGCCAGCAGCCAAGCCCCCCCGGGACTAGGAGGTTACAATGAGCAGTTCTTC. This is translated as CASSQAPPGLGGYNEQFF.